A selection of T cell receptor beta chains follows, all from one sample in a study of response to subunit inactivated influenza vaccine. TCRdb re-called the RT-PCR reads with MiXCR, one entry per CDR3 protein. The repertoire holds about 780,000 distinct CDR3 sequences, under 20% seen once, with under 13% in the top ten. The material sequenced was PBMCs from blood, taken about 5 days after vaccination. These receptor sequences come from a man between 50 and 59 years old who received an inactivated influenza vaccine. Both conserved end residues are part of each CDR3. Fields, in order: J gene, V gene, CDR3 length, CDR3 protein.

J gene: TRBJ2-1
V gene: TRBV29-1
CDR3 length: 15
CDR3 protein: CSVEARDRGRNEQFF

J gene: TRBJ2-1
V gene: TRBV20-1
CDR3 length: 17
CDR3 protein: CSAAGGGLTYSYNEQFF

J gene: TRBJ1-2
V gene: TRBV20-1
CDR3 length: 12
CDR3 protein: CSASRGNYGYTF

J gene: TRBJ1-2
V gene: TRBV10-3
CDR3 length: 13
CDR3 protein: CAISEEQNYGYTF

J gene: TRBJ2-7
V gene: TRBV20-1
CDR3 length: 13
CDR3 protein: CSASSGSGIEQYF

J gene: TRBJ2-3
V gene: TRBV12-3/TRBV12-4
CDR3 length: 14
CDR3 protein: CASLPSQGTDTQYF

J gene: TRBJ2-5
V gene: TRBV15
CDR3 length: 17
CDR3 protein: CATSRDSLTRVGETQYF

J gene: TRBJ2-3
V gene: TRBV6-2/TRBV6-3
CDR3 length: 19
CDR3 protein: CASSYVRGLAGQRTDTQYF

J gene: TRBJ2-1
V gene: TRBV7-2
CDR3 length: 17
CDR3 protein: CASSLGVFGTSGGAQFF

J gene: TRBJ2-3
V gene: TRBV7-9
CDR3 length: 15
CDR3 protein: CASSSTGTGPDTQYF

J gene: TRBJ1-6
V gene: TRBV7-9
CDR3 length: 15
CDR3 protein: CASSPSGGGNSPLHF

J gene: TRBJ2-3
V gene: TRBV11-3
CDR3 length: 16
CDR3 protein: CASSKGRDQNTDTQYF

J gene: TRBJ2-5
V gene: TRBV5-1
CDR3 length: 13
CDR3 protein: CASSLLGQETQYF

J gene: TRBJ1-6
V gene: TRBV11-2
CDR3 length: 18
CDR3 protein: CASSSRTGVWYHNSPLHF

J gene: TRBJ1-4
V gene: TRBV7-8
CDR3 length: 17
CDR3 protein: CASSLNAGIGTNEKLFF

J gene: TRBJ1-1
V gene: TRBV5-5
CDR3 length: 14
CDR3 protein: CASSLVVGALGAFF

J gene: TRBJ2-5
V gene: TRBV15
CDR3 length: 15
CDR3 protein: CATSLRTGGAETQYF

J gene: TRBJ2-3
V gene: TRBV15
CDR3 length: 15
CDR3 protein: CATSRGTGVTDTQYF

J gene: TRBJ1-3
V gene: TRBV19
CDR3 length: 15
CDR3 protein: CASSKKRTSGNTIYF

J gene: TRBJ2-1
V gene: TRBV5-1
CDR3 length: 15
CDR3 protein: CASSIGQPSYNEQFF

J gene: TRBJ2-7
V gene: TRBV7-2
CDR3 length: 16
CDR3 protein: CASSTGTGFSGYEQYF

J gene: TRBJ1-1
V gene: TRBV20-1
CDR3 length: 12
CDR3 protein: CSASTGWTEAFF

J gene: TRBJ2-3
V gene: TRBV12-3/TRBV12-4
CDR3 length: 17
CDR3 protein: CASSRGGGGPYTDTQYF

J gene: TRBJ2-7
V gene: TRBV5-5
CDR3 length: 13
CDR3 protein: CASINTVSYEQYF

J gene: TRBJ2-7
V gene: TRBV7-9
CDR3 length: 16
CDR3 protein: CASSSPLAGVAYEQYF

J gene: TRBJ2-7
V gene: TRBV28
CDR3 length: 15
CDR3 protein: CASSPTVTLSYEQYF

J gene: TRBJ2-3
V gene: TRBV7-2
CDR3 length: 13
CDR3 protein: CASSLAMGGLQYF

J gene: TRBJ2-7
V gene: TRBV6-6
CDR3 length: 12
CDR3 protein: CASSYALSEQYF

J gene: TRBJ2-5
V gene: TRBV7-8
CDR3 length: 15
CDR3 protein: CASSPRTAIQETQYF

J gene: TRBJ1-2
V gene: TRBV4-2
CDR3 length: 14
CDR3 protein: CASSQVFKEYGYTF

J gene: TRBJ1-2
V gene: TRBV6-1
CDR3 length: 16
CDR3 protein: CASSPGTGGASYGYTF

J gene: TRBJ1-6
V gene: TRBV9
CDR3 length: 13
CDR3 protein: CASSDSWGEALHF

J gene: TRBJ2-5
V gene: TRBV20-1
CDR3 length: 15
CDR3 protein: CSARSPGRSLGTQYF

J gene: TRBJ1-4
V gene: TRBV25-1
CDR3 length: 15
CDR3 protein: CASSEYGDPGEKLFF

J gene: TRBJ1-1
V gene: TRBV4-1
CDR3 length: 14
CDR3 protein: CASSQEALYTEAFF

J gene: TRBJ2-2
V gene: TRBV28
CDR3 length: 15
CDR3 protein: CASSREDVRTGELFF

J gene: TRBJ2-5
V gene: TRBV6-5
CDR3 length: 15
CDR3 protein: CASSYSRFGRETQYF

J gene: TRBJ1-4
V gene: TRBV28
CDR3 length: 15
CDR3 protein: CASRWDSTTNEKLFF

J gene: TRBJ2-7
V gene: TRBV25-1
CDR3 length: 13
CDR3 protein: CASSRASTYEQYF

J gene: TRBJ1-5
V gene: TRBV28
CDR3 length: 13
CDR3 protein: CASWGGRNQPQHF

J gene: TRBJ1-5
V gene: TRBV7-9
CDR3 length: 12
CDR3 protein: CASSHPGGPQHF

J gene: TRBJ1-2
V gene: TRBV7-9
CDR3 length: 16
CDR3 protein: CASSGQLGHVLYGYTF

J gene: TRBJ1-2
V gene: TRBV20-1
CDR3 length: 12
CDR3 protein: CSARGTLYGYTF

J gene: TRBJ2-3
V gene: TRBV18
CDR3 length: 12
CDR3 protein: CASSPDPDTQYF

J gene: TRBJ2-1
V gene: TRBV12-3/TRBV12-4
CDR3 length: 15
CDR3 protein: CASSSLGGGYNEQFF

J gene: TRBJ2-1
V gene: TRBV7-2
CDR3 length: 13
CDR3 protein: CASSLGAASEQFF

J gene: TRBJ2-7
V gene: TRBV20-1
CDR3 length: 14
CDR3 protein: CSAREGPGFYEQYF

J gene: TRBJ2-3
V gene: TRBV7-2
CDR3 length: 16
CDR3 protein: CASSLRTISSTDTQYF

J gene: TRBJ2-7
V gene: TRBV6-1
CDR3 length: 14
CDR3 protein: CASRIAGVLYEQYF

J gene: TRBJ1-2
V gene: TRBV20-1
CDR3 length: 15
CDR3 protein: CSANPRTGSGYGYTF

J gene: TRBJ2-1
V gene: TRBV10-2
CDR3 length: 13
CDR3 protein: CATRGQSGNEQFF

J gene: TRBJ2-7
V gene: TRBV20-1
CDR3 length: 12
CDR3 protein: CSASGTGSEQYF

J gene: TRBJ2-5
V gene: TRBV5-1
CDR3 length: 17
CDR3 protein: CASSGREERGGEETQYF

J gene: TRBJ2-3
V gene: TRBV7-9
CDR3 length: 17
CDR3 protein: CASSLRGTALGTDTQYF

J gene: TRBJ2-7
V gene: TRBV20-1
CDR3 length: 15
CDR3 protein: CSASSWDRVPYEQYF

J gene: TRBJ2-4
V gene: TRBV6-5
CDR3 length: 19
CDR3 protein: CASSYEGRTGLIAKNIQYF

J gene: TRBJ2-7
V gene: TRBV7-8
CDR3 length: 12
CDR3 protein: CASSLFYHEQYF